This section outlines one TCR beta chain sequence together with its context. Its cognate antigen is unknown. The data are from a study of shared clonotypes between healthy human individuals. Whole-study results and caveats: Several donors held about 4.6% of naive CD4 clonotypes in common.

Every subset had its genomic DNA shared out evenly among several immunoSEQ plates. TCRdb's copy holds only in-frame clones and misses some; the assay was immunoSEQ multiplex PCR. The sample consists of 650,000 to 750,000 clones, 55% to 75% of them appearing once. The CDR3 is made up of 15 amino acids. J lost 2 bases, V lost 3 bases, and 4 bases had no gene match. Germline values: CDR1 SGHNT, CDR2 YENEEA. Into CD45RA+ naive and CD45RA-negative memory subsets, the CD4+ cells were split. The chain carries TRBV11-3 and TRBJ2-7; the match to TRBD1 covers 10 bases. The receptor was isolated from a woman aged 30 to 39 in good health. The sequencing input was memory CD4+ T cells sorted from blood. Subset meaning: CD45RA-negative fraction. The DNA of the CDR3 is TGTGCCAGCAGCTTCTGGGACAGGGGCACCTACGAGCAGTACTTC. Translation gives CASSFWDRGTYEQYF.